The 10 T cell receptor beta chains below come from one sample, sequenced in a study of cytomegalovirus exposure and HLA in healthy donors. PCR involved 60 Vbeta and 13 Jbeta primers. Clones were read by immunoSEQ multiplex PCR, and TCRdb kept only the in-frame ones, dropping some. In the table there are 150,000 to 180,000 clones, around 72% of which are singletons. The sequencing sample was made of PBMCs. These receptors were collected from a young man in good health and CMV-seronegative.

The chain combines TRBV6-6 with TRBJ1-4; D uncertain. CDR1 MNHNY and CDR2 SVGAGI come from the germline V gene (reference sequence). V shed 7 bases and J shed 0 bases, with 15 bases lying between them. The CDR3 totals 16 residues. The CDR3 bases are TGTGCCAGCACCGCTACCCCCCGAACAACTAATGAAAAACTGTTTTTT. It is translated as CASTATPRTTNEKLFF.

V usage is TRBV7-9 and J usage is TRBJ2-7; a possible D gene is TRBD1 (6 bases). Deletions cut 1 base from V and 3 bases from J, with 13 bases between. In germline, CDR1 is SEHNR, CDR2 FQNEAQ (reference sequence). CDR3 size: 15 residues. The CDR3 protein is CASSLGTGIRYEQYF. The CDR3 DNA sequence: TGTGCCAGCAGCTTAGGCACAGGGATTCGCTACGAGCAGTACTTC.

The CDR3 is CAISEAGAEQYF. The CDR3 region has the DNA TGTGCCATCAGTGAGGCAGGGGCCGAGCAGTACTTC. The chain links TRBV10-3 to TRBJ2-7; possibly TRBD1 for D (6 bases). Germline CDR1 is ENHRY and CDR2 is SYGVKD. The CDR3 length is 12 residues. Deletions cut 2 bases from V and 6 bases from J, with 8 bases between.

This rearrangement joins TRBV12-2 to TRBJ1-4; TRBD1, the table's D call, was not compared with the DNA. TRBV12-2 is deemed a pseudogene. This CDR3 is built from 16 residues. CDR3: CASRLAPRDRAEKLFF. The CDR3 nucleotides are TGTGCAAGTCGCTTAGCCCCCCGGGACAGGGCTGAAAAACTGTTTTTT.

The CDR3 loop is CASSLEGRESTGELFF. CDR3 coding DNA: TGTGCCAGCAGCTTAGAGGGAAGGGAGAGCACCGGGGAGCTGTTTTTT. The rearrangement links TRBV7-6 to TRBJ2-2, with D tentatively TRBD2 (5 bases). The V and J ends lost 1 base and 4 bases respectively, with 13 bases between them. Per the germline V gene, CDR1 is SGHVS and CDR2 is FNYEAQ. This CDR3 comprises 16 residues.

This clone was recorded a few times. CDR3 in amino acids: CASSPRTGENTEAFF. In DNA form, the CDR3 reads TGTGCCAGCTCACCACGGACAGGGGAGAACACTGAAGCTTTCTTT. This chain connects TRBV18 to TRBJ1-1; 9 bases line up with TRBD1. In germline, CDR1 is KGHSH, CDR2 LQKENI. Trimming removed 1 base from V and 1 base from J; junction bases left unmatched: 1. The CDR3 is made up of 15 amino acids.

V gene TRBV28 combines with J gene TRBJ2-3; the D is unclear. CDR1 and CDR2 (germline): MDHEN, SYDVKM. Trimming left V 6 bases short and J 4 bases short, with 8 bases between. The CDR3 sequence is 12 residues long. CDR3 bases: TGTGCCAGCAGGTTTGCAGCAGATACGCAGTATTTT. It yields the protein CASRFAADTQYF.

The rearrangement uses TRBV18 and TRBJ1-2; D remains unclear. V shed 4 bases and J shed 8 bases, with 8 bases lying between them. Germline lookup yields CDR1 KGHSH and CDR2 LQKENI. The CDR3 loop spans 11 amino acids. In DNA form, the CDR3 reads TGTGCCAGCTCACTCGACACCGGCTACACCTTC. Protein product: CASSLDTGYTF.

The gene calls are TRBV30 and TRBJ2-7; TRBD2 might be the D (5 bases). CDR3 size: 14 residues. Trimming removed 3 bases from V and 3 bases from J, with 15 bases in between. Germline V gives CDR1 GTSNPN, CDR2 SVGIG (reference sequence). In DNA, the CDR3 is TGTGCCTGGAGCCCCTGGACTTCCGTCTACGAGCAGTACTTC. Translated: CAWSPWTSVYEQYF.

The chain combines TRBV28 with TRBJ2-1; 8 positions match TRBD2. The V segment lost 6 bases and the J segment 4 bases; nucleotides outside the gene matches: 17. The length of the CDR3 is 18 residues. Germline V lookup: CDR1 MDHEN, CDR2 SYDVKM. CDR3: CASSLHPPGLGVYNEQFF. CDR3 coding DNA: TGTGCCAGCAGCCTCCACCCCCCGGGACTAGGGGTTTACAATGAGCAGTTCTTC.